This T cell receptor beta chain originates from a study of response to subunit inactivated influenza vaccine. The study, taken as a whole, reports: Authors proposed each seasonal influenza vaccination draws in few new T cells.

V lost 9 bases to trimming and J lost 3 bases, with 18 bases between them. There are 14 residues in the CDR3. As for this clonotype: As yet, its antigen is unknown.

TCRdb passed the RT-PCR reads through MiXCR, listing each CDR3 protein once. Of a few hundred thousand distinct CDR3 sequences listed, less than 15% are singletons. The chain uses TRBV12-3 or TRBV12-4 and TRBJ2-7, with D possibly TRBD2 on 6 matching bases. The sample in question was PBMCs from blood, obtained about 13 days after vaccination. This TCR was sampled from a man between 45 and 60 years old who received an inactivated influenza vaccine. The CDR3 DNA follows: TGTGCCAGTTCCCGCGGGGCGACCGACTACGAGCAGTACTTC. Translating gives CASSRGATDYEQYF.